The 27 T cell receptor beta chains below were found in one sample sequenced in a study of identical twins. MiXCR was run by TCRdb on the 5' RACE reads, yielding one entry per CDR3 protein. Here the sample spans approximately 890,000 distinct CDR3 sequences, about 12% being singletons. The sample was also reused in another study, on yellow fever vaccine responses in identical twins.

The sequenced sample was PBMCs. The receptors here all came from a woman between 18 and 30 years old in good health.

This chain connects TRBV12-5 to TRBJ2-5; D uncertain. The CDR3 is 14 residues long. In germline, CDR1 is LGHNT, CDR2 FRNRAP. Trimming took off 7 bases at V and 5 bases at J, with 17 bases between the two ends. CDR3 sequence (DNA): TGTGCTAGTGCGGAGAGCTCGATTTTTGAGACCCAGTACTTC. Protein: CASAESSIFETQYF.

In this sample, this clonotype turned up a few times. V is TRBV19 and J is TRBJ1-2, with D perhaps matching TRBD1 (6 bases). The CDR3 runs 12 residues. CDR1 and CDR2 (germline): LNHDA, SQIVND (reference sequence). V lost 7 bases and J 8 bases, leaving 14 bases between the germline ends. CDR3 DNA: TGTGCCAGTAATCTTGGGGGGCACGGCTACACCTTC. This translates into CASNLGGHGYTF.

There are a few counts of this clonotype. This chain links TRBV19 with TRBJ2-2; TRBD2 matches at 7 bases. V gave up 6 bases and J gave up 4 bases; unmatched junction bases: 8. The germline V gene has CDR1 LNHDA and CDR2 SQIVND (reference sequence). The length of the CDR3 is 15 residues. The CDR3 protein is CASSEGGPGTGELFF. The CDR3 DNA sequence: TGTGCCAGTAGCGAGGGAGGGCCCGGCACCGGGGAGCTGTTTTTT.

This clonotype was picked up many times. The CDR3 is CASSSALGAGEEQYF. For the CDR3, the DNA is TGTGCCAGCAGTTCCGCCTTAGGCGCAGGTGAGGAGCAGTACTTC. V and J are TRBV12-3 or TRBV12-4 and TRBJ2-7; D is unresolved. Trimming took off 4 bases at V and 7 bases at J, with 20 bases between the two ends. The CDR3 covers 15 residues.

This clonotype was found a few times. CDR3: CSVVGNTEAFF. CDR3 bases: TGCAGTGTGGTGGGGAACACTGAAGCTTTCTTT. The chain links TRBV20-1 to TRBJ1-1; D not resolved. The V gene lost 7 bases and the J gene lost 1 base, with 7 bases spanning the gap. Germline loops: CDR1 DFQATT, CDR2 SNEGSKA (reference sequence). The CDR3 consists of 11 residues.

V usage is TRBV29-1 and J usage is TRBJ2-3; 13 bases agree with TRBD2. Germline-derived CDR1 and CDR2 are SQVTM and ANQGSEA. V trimming: 6 bases; J trimming: 3 bases; junction bases outside the gene matches: 3. The CDR3 is 14 amino acids. The CDR3 here is CSVMGLAGTDTQYF. CDR3 DNA: TGCAGCGTCATGGGACTAGCGGGAACAGATACGCAGTATTTT.

This clonotype was counted a few times. This rearrangement joins TRBV11-2 to TRBJ2-5, with D possibly being TRBD1 or TRBD2 (5 bases each). V was trimmed by 0 bases and J by 5 bases, leaving 13 bases between them. CDR3 length: 15 residues. Germline assignment: CDR1 SGHAT and CDR2 FQNNGV. The CDR3 sequence: CASSLDGASLETQYF. CDR3 nucleotide sequence: TGTGCCAGCAGCTTAGATGGGGCTAGCTTGGAGACCCAGTACTTC.

In its sample, this clonotype was seen many times. The V gene is TRBV4-1, the J gene TRBJ2-5; D not resolved. Between the trimmed V and J ends, which lost 4 bases and 5 bases, there was a span of 11 bases. Germline values: CDR1 MGHRA, CDR2 YSYEKL. CDR3 length: 13 residues. For the CDR3, the DNA is TGCGCCAGCAGCCTTAGAAGCACGGAGACCCAGTACTTC. It translates to CASSLRSTETQYF.

This clonotype was seen a few times. The rearrangement joins TRBV6-1 to TRBJ2-3; no definite D call. The V end lost 8 bases, the J end lost 0 bases, and 12 bases lay between the germline ends. Germline CDR1 is MNHNS and CDR2 is SASEGT. The CDR3 is made up of 14 amino acids. The CDR3 protein is CASGAIWSTDTQYF. As DNA, the CDR3 is TGTGCCAGCGGTGCTATTTGGAGCACAGATACGCAGTATTTT.

This clonotype has a handful of counts. This chain joins TRBV12-3 or TRBV12-4 and TRBJ1-1; D call uncertain. V lost 5 bases, J lost 5 bases, and 21 bases lay in between. This CDR3 comprises 16 residues. CDR3 nucleotides: TGTGCCAGCAGTCATCGCGATAATGGTTGGGGAACTGAAGCTTTCTTT. Its translation: CASSHRDNGWGTEAFF.

J is TRBJ2-1 and V is TRBV7-2, with no clear D. The length of the CDR3 is 14 residues. Trimming removed 5 bases at V and 3 bases at J, with 11 bases between. Germline values: CDR1 SGHTA, CDR2 FQGNSA. DNA of the CDR3: TGTGCCAGCAGCAAAGACGTGCTCTACAATGAGCAGTTCTTC. This sequence encodes CASSKDVLYNEQFF.

The chain couples TRBV7-8 to TRBJ1-6; the D gene is possibly TRBD1 (5 bases). CDR3 size: 12 residues. In germline, CDR1 is SGHVS, CDR2 FQNEAQ. V was pared by 3 bases and J by 9 bases, with 6 bases between. CDR3 sequence: CASSFQGSPLHF. The CDR3 nucleotides read TGTGCCAGCAGCTTCCAGGGTTCACCCCTCCACTTT.

V gene TRBV29-1 combines with J gene TRBJ1-1; D not certain. The germline V and J ends were trimmed by 8 bases and 3 bases, with 13 bases remaining between them. The CDR3 totals 12 residues. Germline CDR1 is SQVTM and CDR2 is ANQGSEA. The CDR3 here is CSHLRGDTEAFF. CDR3 DNA: TGCAGCCATCTTCGAGGTGACACTGAAGCTTTCTTT.

This rearrangement joins TRBV20-1 to TRBJ2-1; D is perhaps TRBD1 (5 bases). Per germline, CDR1 DFQATT and CDR2 SNEGSKA (reference sequence). The CDR3 totals 14 residues. V was cut by 6 bases and J by 4 bases, with 16 bases left in between. The CDR3 region has the DNA TGCAGTGCGGGTGACAGAAATCAATACAATGAGCAGTTCTTC. Its translation: CSAGDRNQYNEQFF.

This clonotype was picked up many times. The V and J genes are TRBV29-1 and TRBJ2-5, with TRBD2 matching over 9 bases. CDR1 is SQVTM and CDR2 is ANQGSEA in the germline V gene. With 5 bases clipped from V and 5 bases from J, the junction kept 9 bases outside the gene matches. CDR3 length equals 14 residues. CDR3 nucleotides: TGCAGCGTTATACCAGCGGGGGGTCTGGAGACCCAGTACTTC. It specifies CSVIPAGGLETQYF.

The chain carries TRBV7-8 and TRBJ2-3; TRBD2 might be the D (6 bases). The germline gives CDR1 SGHVS, CDR2 FQNEAQ. Trimming cost V 1 base and J 6 bases, with 14 bases left between them. The CDR3 runs to 15 residues. The CDR3 DNA follows: TGTGCCAGCAGCTTAGTATCGGGAGCAGGGGATACGCAGTATTTT. Protein: CASSLVSGAGDTQYF.

This chain links TRBV5-5 with TRBJ2-7; the match to TRBD2 covers 13 bases. The CDR3 has 16 residues. J gave up 4 bases and V 1 base, and 5 bases lay outside the gene matches. Germline lookup yields CDR1 SGHKS and CDR2 YYEKEE (reference sequence). CDR3 residues: CASSLTSGRGPYEQYF. The CDR3 nucleotides are TGTGCCAGCAGCTTGACTAGCGGGAGGGGTCCTTACGAGCAGTACTTC.

There are a few counts of this clonotype. For the CDR3, the DNA is TGTGCCAGCAGCCCCTACCCTAGACTAGCGGGGGCCCGAGACACAGATACGCAGTATTTT. It translates to CASSPYPRLAGARDTDTQYF. The V call is TRBV11-1, the J call TRBJ2-3, with TRBD2 identical over 12 bases. Germline values: CDR1 SGHAT, CDR2 FQDESV (reference sequence). Trimming at V came to 5 bases and at J to 2 bases, leaving 17 bases not matched to a gene. The CDR3 runs 20 residues.

This clonotype was counted only a few times. This chain uses TRBV7-8 with TRBJ1-6, with D tentatively TRBD1 (6 bases). Germline V CDR1 and CDR2: SGHVS, FQNEAQ. V lost 0 bases and J lost 6, with 12 bases in between. The CDR3 loop spans 16 amino acids. This chain's CDR3 is CASSLALRDTNSPLHF. The CDR3 DNA sequence: TGTGCCAGCAGCTTAGCGCTGAGGGACACTAATTCACCCCTCCACTTT.

The chain links TRBV28 to TRBJ2-1; weak D call: TRBD2 (5 bases). CDR1 is MDHEN and CDR2 is SYDVKM in the germline V gene. There are 16 residues in the CDR3. The germline V and J ends were trimmed by 7 bases and 3 bases, with 19 bases remaining between them. The chain's CDR3 is CASTKRYTRVYNEQFF. The CDR3 nucleotides read TGTGCCAGCACTAAAAGGTATACTAGAGTCTACAATGAGCAGTTCTTC. The variable domain in full, completed from reference TRBV28 and TRBJ2-1, reads DVKVTQSSRYLVKRTGEKVFLECVQDMDHENMFWYRQDPGLGLRLIYFSYDVKMKEKGDIPEGYSVSREKKERFSLILESASTNQTSMYLCASTKRYTRVYNEQFFGPGTRLTVL.

This chain connects TRBV11-2 to TRBJ1-1; D is unresolved. The V gene lost 8 bases and the J gene lost 6 bases, with 16 bases spanning the gap. The CDR3 loop spans 13 amino acids. Germline CDR1 reads SGHAT; CDR2 reads FQNNGV. CDR3 in amino acids: CASPFPVTPEAFF. CDR3 coding DNA: TGTGCCAGCCCCTTCCCCGTAACACCTGAAGCTTTCTTT.

This sequence joins TRBV12-3 or TRBV12-4 and TRBJ1-5; the match to TRBD1 covers 10 bases. J was trimmed by 9 bases and V by 6 bases; bases with no gene match: 5. The CDR3 is 13 amino acids. CDR3 sequence reads: CASSLGQGMPQHF. CDR3 bases: TGTGCCAGCAGCCTGGGACAGGGGATGCCCCAGCATTTT.

This clonotype was seen ten or more times. The V gene is TRBV7-9, the J gene TRBJ2-5; D possibly uses TRBD1 or TRBD2 (5 bases each). The ends were cut back, 5 bases at V and 3 bases at J, with 10 bases in the middle. This CDR3 contains 13 residues. Germline V gene data show CDR1 as SEHNR and CDR2 as FQNEAQ (reference sequence). As DNA, the CDR3 is TGTGCCAGCAGCCCGGGACCTAAAGAGACCCAGTACTTC. Translation: CASSPGPKETQYF.

At least ten counts were recorded for this clonotype. The rearrangement joins TRBV5-5 to TRBJ1-5; D is possibly TRBD1 (6 bases). Germline CDR1 reads SGHKS; CDR2 reads YYEKEE (reference sequence). The CDR3 sequence is 14 residues long. Trimming removed 3 bases from V and 7 bases from J, with 14 bases in between. CDR3 loop: CASSSTGQGQPQHF. DNA for the CDR3: TGTGCCAGCAGCTCCACAGGGCAAGGACAGCCCCAGCATTTT. Variable domain in full (rest from reference TRBV5-5 and TRBJ1-5): DAGVTQSPTHLIKTRGQQVTLRCSPISGHKSVSWYQQVLGQGPQFIFQYYEKEERGRGNFPDRFSARQFPNYSSELNVNALLLGDSALYLCASSSTGQGQPQHFGDGTRLSIL.

J is TRBJ1-2 and V is TRBV7-2; a weak D match, TRBD1 (5 bases). Trimming pared 4 bases from V and 4 bases from J, leaving 22 bases between. Per germline, CDR1 SGHTA and CDR2 FQGNSA. The CDR3 is 17 residues long. The chain's CDR3 is CASSSIGGTPGIYGYTF. The CDR3 coding sequence is TGTGCCAGCAGCTCGATCGGGGGGACGCCGGGTATCTATGGCTACACCTTC.

This clonotype was counted a few times. This chain connects TRBV6-5 to TRBJ2-3; 10 bases line up with TRBD1. The V and J ends lost 2 bases and 2 bases, in that order; junction bases with no gene match: 10. The CDR3 consists of 18 residues. Germline lookup yields CDR1 MNHEY and CDR2 SVGAGI. CDR3 in DNA: TGTGCCAGCAGTTACCCCCTTAGGGGGACAGGGGCCACAGATACGCAGTATTTT. Translation: CASSYPLRGTGATDTQYF.

This clonotype has just a few counts. The chain employs TRBV7-2 and TRBJ2-5; the D is unclear. Germline V lookup: CDR1 SGHTA, CDR2 FQGNSA. V was trimmed by 4 bases and J by 7 bases, leaving 7 bases between them. CDR3 length: 11 amino acids. The CDR3 spells CASSSSLTQYF. DNA for the CDR3: TGTGCCAGCAGCTCCAGTCTGACCCAGTACTTC.